Each of the 14 T cell receptor beta chains below was sequenced from the same sample in a study of T-cell memory formation after mild COVID-19. TCRdb fed the 5' RACE reads into MiXCR, producing one record per CDR3 protein. The repertoire holds about 300,000 distinct CDR3 sequences, with just under 20% as singletons. The sample was PBMCs or a T cell subset sorted from them (not recorded which). The receptors were gathered from a man aged 18 to 30 who had mild COVID-19 (a few samples of this study predate the infection). Cell type and time point are not known.

This rearrangement joins TRBV28 to TRBJ2-5, with 10 bases fitting TRBD2. Germline V gene lookup returns CDR1 MDHEN and CDR2 SYDVKM. This CDR3 has 12 amino acids. The V and J ends lost 8 bases and 5 bases, in that order; junction bases with no gene match: 2. The CDR3 DNA reads as TGTGCCAGCGTGACTAGCGGGGAGACCCAGTACTTC. It is translated as CASVTSGETQYF. The complete variable domain, with remaining parts taken from reference TRBV28 and TRBJ2-5, reads DVKVTQSSRYLVKRTGEKVFLECVQDMDHENMFWYRQDPGLGLRLIYFSYDVKMKEKGDIPEGYSVSREKKERFSLILESASTNQTSMYLCASVTSGETQYFGPGTRLLVL.

The V and J genes are TRBV18 and TRBJ2-7, with TRBD1 matching over 10 bases. The junction had 5 bases not matched to a gene; V was cut back by 4 bases and J by 5 bases. The CDR3 consists of 14 residues. Germline values: CDR1 KGHSH, CDR2 LQKENI. The CDR3 region has the DNA TGTGCCAGCTCACTAGGACAGGGGGATCACGAGCAGTACGTC. Amino acids: CASSLGQGDHEQYV.

This clonotype was seen only a few times. The V and J genes are TRBV18 and TRBJ2-3; D might be TRBD1 (5 bases). The CDR3 runs 15 residues. Germline-derived CDR1 and CDR2 are KGHSH and LQKENI. Trimming pared 0 bases from V and 1 base from J, leaving 8 bases between. DNA for the CDR3: TGTGCCAGCTCACCACCGGCAGGGCGCACAGATACGCAGTATTTT. Amino acid sequence: CASSPPAGRTDTQYF.

This clonotype has only a few counts. J is TRBJ1-1 and V is TRBV20-1, with D hard to call. The CDR3 has 11 residues. Looked up from germline, CDR1 is DFQATT and CDR2 is SNEGSKA (reference sequence). The CDR3 bases are TGCAGCCCCTCCTTGAACACTGAAGCTTTCTTT. Translation gives CSPSLNTEAFF.

This clonotype has just a few counts. The V and J genes are TRBV30 and TRBJ1-1, with TRBD1 matching over 7 bases. This CDR3 is 13 amino acids long. The germline V gene has CDR1 GTSNPN and CDR2 SVGIG (reference sequence). The ends lost 3 bases at V and 2 bases at J; junction bases unmatched: 3. CDR3 in amino acids: CAWRGQPNTEAFF. CDR3 nucleotides: TGTGCCTGGAGGGGACAGCCTAACACTGAAGCTTTCTTT.

This clonotype was recorded once. This sequence joins TRBV7-3 and TRBJ2-2; D unclear. With 4 bases removed from V and 4 bases from J, the gap between germline ends came to 10 bases. CDR1 is SGHTA and CDR2 is FQGTGA in the germline V gene. This CDR3 region has 14 residues. The DNA for the CDR3 is TGTGCCAGCAGCTCAGCGTCCGCCACCGGGGAGCTGTTTTTT. Its protein is CASSSASATGELFF. The variable domain in full, completed from reference TRBV7-3 and TRBJ2-2, reads GAGVSQTPSNKVTEKGKYVELRCDPISGHTALYWYRQSLGQGPEFLIYFQGTGAADDSGLPNDRFFAVRPEGSVSTLKIQRTERGDSAVYLCASSSASATGELFFGEGSRLTVL.

This clonotype was recorded a few times. The chain has TRBV6-1 and TRBJ2-3; D is possibly TRBD1 (6 bases). Trimming took 6 bases from V and 0 from J, leaving 16 bases between them. Germline V gene data show CDR1 as MNHNS and CDR2 as SASEGT. This CDR3 comprises 16 residues. The DNA for the CDR3 is TGTGCCAGCAGGCTCAACAGGGCCCTGAGCACAGATACGCAGTATTTT. It translates to CASRLNRALSTDTQYF.

This clonotype was recorded a few times. This chain uses TRBV7-6 with TRBJ2-7; 8 positions agree with TRBD1. This CDR3 spans 14 amino acids. Germline trimming cut 4 bases from V and 3 bases from J; bases unmatched to any gene: 5. The germline V gene encodes CDR1 SGHVS and CDR2 FNYEAQ. The CDR3 coding sequence is TGTGCCAGCAGCTCGCAGGGGGCCCGCTACGAGCAGTACTTC. This codes for CASSSQGARYEQYF. The full variable domain, with the rest looked up from reference TRBV7-6 and TRBJ2-7, is GAGVSQSPRYKVTKRGQDVALRCDPISGHVSLYWYRQALGQGPEFLTYFNYEAQQDKSGLPNDRFSAERPEGSISTLTIQRTEQRDSAMYRCASSSQGARYEQYFGPGTRLTVT.

This rearrangement joins TRBV7-6 to TRBJ2-7, with D perhaps matching TRBD1 (6 bases). Germline V gene data show CDR1 as SGHVS and CDR2 as FNYEAQ. Trimming removed 3 bases at V and 3 bases at J, with 15 bases between. This CDR3 is 15 amino acids long. In nucleotides, the CDR3 is TGTGCCAGCAGCTTGTTCAGGGGAGTACTCTACGAGCAGTACTTC. Its protein product is CASSLFRGVLYEQYF.

This chain connects TRBV4-3 to TRBJ1-1; D uncertain. V gave up 0 bases and J gave up 0 bases, with 8 bases separating them. The germline V gene has CDR1 LGHNA and CDR2 YSLEER. The length of the CDR3 is 15 residues. The DNA of the CDR3 is TGCGCCAGCAGCCAAGAGGCAGGCCTGAACACTGAAGCTTTCTTT. As protein: CASSQEAGLNTEAFF.

The rearrangement links TRBV20-1 to TRBJ1-3; TRBD1 is a possible D gene (5 bases). Between the trimmed V and J ends, which lost 4 bases and 0 bases, there was a span of 10 bases. The V gene's germline CDR1 is DFQATT and CDR2 SNEGSKA (reference sequence). This CDR3 is built from 14 residues. DNA of the CDR3: TGCAGTGCTAAGGGCGGGGCCTCTGGAAACACCATATATTTT. Amino acids: CSAKGGASGNTIYF.

V and J are TRBV5-8 and TRBJ1-5, with 7 bases fitting TRBD1. Germline CDR1 is SGHTS and CDR2 is YDEGEE. The CDR3 contains 18 residues. V trimming: 0 bases; J trimming: 5 bases; junction bases outside the gene matches: 14. The CDR3 is CASSLATGTDGRHQPQHF. DNA for the CDR3: TGTGCCAGCAGCTTGGCGACAGGGACAGACGGGAGGCATCAGCCCCAGCATTTT.

In its sample, this clonotype was seen once. The chain couples TRBV4-1 to TRBJ1-5, with D unresolved. V dropped 5 bases and J dropped 2 bases, with 7 bases sitting between them. The CDR3 length is 13 residues. Per the germline V gene, CDR1 is MGHRA and CDR2 is YSYEKL. CDR3 DNA: TGCGCCAGCAGCACAGTTGGCAATCAGCCCCAGCATTTT. This translates into CASSTVGNQPQHF.

The V call is TRBV7-9, the J call TRBJ1-2; D is uncertain. V lost 1 base and J 7 bases, leaving 7 bases between the germline ends. The V gene's germline CDR1 is SEHNR and CDR2 FQNEAQ (reference sequence). The CDR3 contains 12 residues. CDR3 DNA sequence: TGTGCCAGCAGCTTAGGATTCACTGGCTACACCTTC. Amino acid sequence: CASSLGFTGYTF.